This entry lists 9 T cell receptor beta chains sequenced from one sample in a study of T cells after yellow fever vaccination. TCRdb reprocessed the 5' RACE reads via MiXCR and lists one record per CDR3 protein. The repertoire has about 240,000 distinct CDR3 sequences, 6.9% of them found once; the top ten carry approximately 0.87%. The sequenced sample was CD4+ T cells sorted from PBMCs, obtained 15 days after the yellow fever booster vaccination. The receptors here all came from a man aged 30 to 45 who received the YFV17D yellow fever vaccine.

This clonotype was counted between two and nine times. The chain joins TRBV29-1 to TRBJ1-1; TRBD1 matches 7 bases. This CDR3 contains 13 residues. CDR1 and CDR2 (germline): SQVTM, ANQGSEA. V shed 7 bases and J 6 bases; nucleotides not matched to a gene: 11. In nucleotides, the CDR3 is TGCAGCGCCGTGGGACAGAGCTCACCTGAAGCTTTCTTT. It specifies CSAVGQSSPEAFF.

In its sample, this clonotype was seen a few times. The chain carries TRBV20-1 and TRBJ1-2; no reliable D call. The germline V gene has CDR1 DFQATT and CDR2 SNEGSKA (reference sequence). V was trimmed by 6 bases and J by 9 bases, leaving 14 bases between them. The CDR3 has 11 residues. CDR3 nucleotides: TGCAGTGCAAACTCTCCTTCCAGCTACACCTTC. Translated: CSANSPSSYTF.

In this sample, this clonotype turned up many times. The chain has TRBV18 and TRBJ2-5; 8 bases map to TRBD2. This CDR3 spans 13 amino acids. Trimming cost V 4 bases and J 5 bases; bases outside gene matches: 3. CDR1 is KGHSH, CDR2 LQKENI, per germline. The CDR3 DNA follows: TGTGCCAGCTCACTTACTAGCGGCGAGACCCAGTACTTC. This gives the protein CASSLTSGETQYF.

This clonotype was seen more than once but under ten times. The V gene is TRBV7-2, the J gene TRBJ2-2; TRBD1 matches at 7 bases. Unmatched junction bases numbered 5, after V lost 5 bases and J lost 5 bases. CDR1 and CDR2 from the germline V gene are SGHTA and FQGNSA. This CDR3 spans 14 amino acids. CDR3 coding DNA: TGTGCCAGCAGCCCGGACAGGAGGACCGGGGAGCTGTTTTTT. Its translation is CASSPDRRTGELFF. Complete variable domain (other parts from reference TRBV7-2 and TRBJ2-2): GAGVSQSPSNKVTEKGKDVELRCDPISGHTALYWYRQSLGQGLEFLIYFQGNSAPDKSGLPSDRFSAERTGGSVSTLTIQRTQQEDSAVYLCASSPDRRTGELFFGEGSRLTVL.

The rearrangement uses TRBV5-1 and TRBJ1-2, with 7 bases lining up with TRBD1. V lost 4 bases to trimming and J lost 6 bases; unmatched junction nucleotides: 6. The CDR3 covers 13 residues. Germline V gene sequence: CDR1 SGHRS, CDR2 YFSETQ. Written as DNA, the CDR3 is TGCGCCAGCAGCCCCACAGGGGAGGATGGCTACACCTTC. It specifies CASSPTGEDGYTF.

The table lists this clonotype with many counts. The genes are TRBV20-1 and TRBJ2-5; TRBD2 agrees at 10 bases. The CDR3 runs to 13 residues. J lost 5 bases, V lost 2 bases, and 2 bases had no gene match. Germline-derived CDR1 and CDR2 are DFQATT and SNEGSKA (reference sequence). In DNA form, the CDR3 reads TGCAGTGCTAGAACAGCGGGAGGGGAGACCCAGTACTTC. It codes for CSARTAGGETQYF.

This clonotype has a count of ten or more. V is TRBV3-1 and J is TRBJ2-1; 7 nucleotides agree with TRBD2. J gave up 7 bases and V 4 bases, and 7 bases lay outside the gene matches. Germline loops: CDR1 LGHDT, CDR2 YNNKEL (reference sequence). This CDR3 region has 14 residues. The CDR3: CASSLVAGKNEQFF. The CDR3 coding sequence is TGTGCCAGCAGCCTAGTAGCGGGCAAGAATGAGCAGTTCTTC.

The chain uses TRBV4-3 and TRBJ2-4; D unresolved. This CDR3 comprises 13 residues. Trimming took off 0 bases at V and 6 bases at J, with 6 bases between the two ends. Germline V gene lookup returns CDR1 LGHNA and CDR2 YSLEER. In DNA, the CDR3 is TGCGCCAGCAGCCAAGAGGTGACAAACATTCAGTACTTC. This gives the protein CASSQEVTNIQYF.

There are many counts of this clonotype. This chain uses TRBV27 with TRBJ2-2, with D possibly called TRBD1 or TRBD2 (5 bases each). Looked up from germline, CDR1 is MNHEY and CDR2 is SMNVEV (reference sequence). With 5 bases removed from V and 4 bases from J, the gap between germline ends came to 8 bases. CDR3 size: 13 residues. The CDR3 DNA is TGTGCCAGCAGTCCGGGGCTCACCGGGGAGCTGTTTTTT. Its translation is CASSPGLTGELFF.